This T cell receptor (beta chain) is from a study of T cell repertoires and HLA-DP antigens. TCRdb's table, derived via immunoSEQ multiplex PCR, lists solely in-frame clones and lacks some. The table records 90,000 to 130,000 clones, about 92% of them present only once. Study conclusions and caveats: No separate analysis of naive versus memory CD4+ cells was done.

Note on this clone: What it binds is unknown.

The specimen was CD4+ T cells from PBMCs. The sequence came from a young woman in good health and CMV-seronegative.

The chain's CDR3 is CASTLDRGRYAEAFF. For the CDR3, the DNA is TGTGCCAGCACCCTGGACAGGGGCCGGTACGCTGAAGCTTTCTTT. This chain joins TRBV5-6 and TRBJ1-1; TRBD1 aligns across 9 bases. The CDR3 loop spans 15 amino acids. Germline CDR1 and CDR2: SGHDT and YYEEEE. Trimming took 6 bases from V and 6 from J; bases not matched to a gene: 12.